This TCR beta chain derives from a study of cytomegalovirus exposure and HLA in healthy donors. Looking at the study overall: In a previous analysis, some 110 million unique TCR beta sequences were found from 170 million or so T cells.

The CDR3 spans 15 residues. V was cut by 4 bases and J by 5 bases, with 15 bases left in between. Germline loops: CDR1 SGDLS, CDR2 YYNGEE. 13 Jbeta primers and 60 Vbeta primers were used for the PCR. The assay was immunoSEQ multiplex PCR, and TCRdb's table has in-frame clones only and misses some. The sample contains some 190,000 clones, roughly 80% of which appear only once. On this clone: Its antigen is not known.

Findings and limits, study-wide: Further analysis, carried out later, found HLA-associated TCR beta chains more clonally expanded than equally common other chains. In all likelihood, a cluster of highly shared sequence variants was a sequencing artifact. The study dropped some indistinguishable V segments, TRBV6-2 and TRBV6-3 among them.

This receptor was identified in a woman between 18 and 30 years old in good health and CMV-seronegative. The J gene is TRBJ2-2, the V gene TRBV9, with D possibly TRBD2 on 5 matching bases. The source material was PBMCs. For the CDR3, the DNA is TGTGCCAGCAGCCTAGCCGGGGTAAATACCGGGGAGCTGTTTTTT. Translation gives CASSLAGVNTGELFF.